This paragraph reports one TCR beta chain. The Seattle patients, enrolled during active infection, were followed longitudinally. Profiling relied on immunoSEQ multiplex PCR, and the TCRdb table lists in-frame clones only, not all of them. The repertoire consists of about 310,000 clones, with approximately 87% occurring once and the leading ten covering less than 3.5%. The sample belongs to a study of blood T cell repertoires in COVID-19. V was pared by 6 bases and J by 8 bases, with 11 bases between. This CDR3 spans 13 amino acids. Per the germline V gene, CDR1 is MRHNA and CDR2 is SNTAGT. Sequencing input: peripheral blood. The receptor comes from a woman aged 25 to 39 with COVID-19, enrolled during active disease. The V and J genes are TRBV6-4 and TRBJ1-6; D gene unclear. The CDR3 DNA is TGTGCCAGCAGAGAGTCAATCTATTCACCCCTCCACTTT. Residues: CASRESIYSPLHF.